This TCR beta chain was observed in a study of STAT3 mutations in large granular lymphocyte leukemia. About the research overall: More than half of T-LGLL patients received immunosuppressive therapy.

Concerning this clone itself: Antigen: not known.

Study findings and constraints: Every T-cell large granular lymphocyte leukemia patient had at least one immunodominant TCR beta clonotype.

The CDR3 loop spans 12 amino acids. J was trimmed by 4 bases and V by 6 bases; bases with no gene match: 0. Here immunoSEQ multiplex PCR was the method, and the copy in TCRdb shows in-frame clones only, minus some. The repertoire holds under 15,000 clones, with 81% as singletons. The J gene is TRBJ1-5, the V gene TRBV23-1; TRBD1 aligns across 7 bases. TRBV23-1 is placed among ORFs of uncertain function. The receptor was isolated from a man in his sixties with T-cell large granular lymphocyte leukemia. Some clones in this sample may be carry-over from other donors' samples. The sample consisted of peripheral blood mononuclear cells. The CDR3 bases are TGCGCCAGCAGACAGGGGAATCAGCCCCAGCATTTT. Encoded protein: CASRQGNQPQHF.